This T cell receptor beta chain was documented in a study of blood T cell repertoires in COVID-19. This clone was observed once. CDR3 length equals 17 residues. Trimming removed 4 bases from V and 2 bases from J; junction bases left unmatched: 8. Germline V gene sequence: CDR1 SGHDT, CDR2 YYEEEE. Some clones are missing from TCRdb's copy, which holds only in-frame ones; the method was immunoSEQ multiplex PCR. The table records fewer than 200,000 clones, 76% of them present only once. The sequenced material came from peripheral blood. This chain links TRBV5-6 with TRBJ2-2, with TRBD2 identical over 10 bases. This clonotype was sampled from a woman older than 75 with acute or convalescent COVID-19. The CDR3 DNA follows: TGTGCCAGCAGCACCTCCGGGACTAGCGCTAACACCGGGGAGCTGTTTTTT. This encodes CASSTSGTSANTGELFF. Using reference TRBV5-6 and TRBJ2-2 for the parts outside the CDR3, the full variable domain is DAGVTQSPTHLIKTRGQQVTLRCSPKSGHDTVSWYQQALGQGPQFIFQYYEEEERQRGNFPDRFSGHQFPNYSSELNVNALLLGDSALYLCASSTSGTSANTGELFFGEGSRLTVL.